The next 16 T cell receptor beta chains were all read from a single sample in a study of blood T cell repertoires in COVID-19. Libraries were prepared by immunoSEQ multiplex PCR; TCRdb keeps only in-frame clonotypes and omits some of them. The table records roughly 230,000 clones, about 84% of them present only once. The sample taken for sequencing was peripheral blood. All receptors derive from a woman aged 80 or older with acute or convalescent COVID-19.

The rearrangement uses TRBV4-1 and TRBJ2-1, with D tentatively TRBD1 (5 bases). V dropped 2 bases and J dropped 6 bases, with 11 bases sitting between them. The CDR3 has 14 amino acids. Germline V gene data show CDR1 as MGHRA and CDR2 as YSYEKL. CDR3 sequence (DNA): TGCGCCAGCAGCCAAAAGACAGTCGGCAATGAGCAGTTCTTC. It yields the protein CASSQKTVGNEQFF.

The chain couples TRBV29-1 to TRBJ1-2; 9 bases align to TRBD1. The trim removed 3 bases at V and 7 bases at J, leaving 6 bases unmatched. Germline V gene sequence: CDR1 SQVTM, CDR2 ANQGSEA. The CDR3 totals 13 residues. The CDR3 is CSVDGQGKFGYTF. Here the CDR3 DNA reads TGCAGCGTTGACGGACAGGGGAAGTTTGGCTACACCTTC.

On this clone: The identical CDR3 is also encoded by other nucleotide sequences in the sample. V gene TRBV18 combines with J gene TRBJ2-5, with 7 bases lining up with TRBD2. Germline CDR1 is KGHSH and CDR2 is LQKENI. V lost 0 bases to trimming and J lost 3 bases; unmatched junction nucleotides: 1. The CDR3 is 14 residues long. CDR3 DNA sequence: TGTGCCAGCTCACCACCGGCGGGGGAAGAGACCCAGTACTTC. It codes for CASSPPAGEETQYF.

This clone was counted a few times. The rearrangement uses TRBV10-2 and TRBJ2-2; TRBD1 matches at 8 bases. The CDR3 contains 15 residues. Germline V gene lookup returns CDR1 WSHSY and CDR2 SAAADI. Trimming removed 7 bases from V and 4 bases from J; junction bases left unmatched: 8. The CDR3 DNA reads as TGCGCCAGCATCTCCGGACAGGGCTTCACCGGGGAGCTGTTTTTT. As protein: CASISGQGFTGELFF.

The rearrangement links TRBV3-1 (or the pseudogene TRBV3-2) to TRBJ1-2, with a weak D call TRBD1 (6 bases). Trimming left V 4 bases short and J 9 bases short, with 12 bases between. This CDR3 is 12 amino acids long. Germline V CDR1 and CDR2: LGHDT, YNNKEL (reference sequence). CDR3 in amino acids: CASSPGQKRYTF. The CDR3 coding sequence is TGTGCCAGCAGCCCCGGACAGAAACGCTACACCTTC.

The rearrangement joins TRBV28 to TRBJ2-5; 12 positions agree with TRBD2. V gave up 3 bases and J gave up 5 bases; unmatched junction bases: 10. The CDR3 sequence is 17 residues long. From germline, CDR1 is MDHEN and CDR2 SYDVKM. CDR3 in DNA: TGTGCCAGCAGTTTCCTGGCTAGCGGGAGGGCCGGGGAGACCCAGTACTTC. Residues: CASSFLASGRAGETQYF.

V and J are TRBV9 and TRBJ2-6, with D perhaps matching TRBD2 (5 bases). Germline values: CDR1 SGDLS, CDR2 YYNGEE. V shed 0 bases and J shed 0 bases, with 13 bases lying between them. The CDR3 is 18 amino acids. CDR3 residues: CASSVAPADFSGANVLTF. For the CDR3, the DNA is TGTGCCAGCAGCGTAGCCCCAGCGGACTTCTCTGGGGCCAACGTCCTGACTTTC.

J is TRBJ2-5 and V is TRBV19; 8 bases agree with TRBD1. Trimming took 7 bases from V and 2 from J; bases not matched to a gene: 9. Germline V gene data show CDR1 as LNHDA and CDR2 as SQIVND (reference sequence). This CDR3 has 15 amino acids. The CDR3 is CASTPRQGSQETQYF. The DNA for the CDR3 is TGTGCCAGTACCCCGAGACAGGGGTCACAAGAGACCCAGTACTTC.

The chain couples TRBV5-1 to TRBJ1-3, with 7 bases lining up with TRBD1. The germline V gene encodes CDR1 SGHRS and CDR2 YFSETQ. The CDR3 sequence is 15 residues long. V lost 4 bases, J lost 4 bases, and 8 bases stayed unmatched. In DNA, the CDR3 is TGCGCCAGCAGCCCCGAGGGGGCTCAAGGAAACACCATATATTTT. Its translation: CASSPEGAQGNTIYF.

This clone was seen only a few times. The chain couples TRBV6-6 to TRBJ1-1; possibly TRBD1 for D (5 bases). The germline V and J ends were trimmed by 2 bases and 1 base, with 8 bases remaining between them. Germline-derived CDR1 and CDR2 are MNHNY and SVGAGI (reference sequence). This CDR3 spans 14 amino acids. The CDR3 region is CASSYVGANTEAFF. DNA of the CDR3: TGTGCCAGCAGTTACGTAGGGGCGAACACTGAAGCTTTCTTT.

This clone was observed a few times. The chain combines TRBV14 with TRBJ1-1; 7 positions match TRBD1. CDR3 length: 16 residues. V lost 2 bases and J lost 10; bases outside the gene matches: 16. The germline gives CDR1 SGHDN, CDR2 FVKESK. The CDR3 nucleotides read TGTGCCAGCAGCCAAAACAGGGGACTCGTATACTCTGGAGCTTTCTTT. Its translation is CASSQNRGLVYSGAFF.

In DNA form, the CDR3 reads TGTGCCAGTAGTATTCAGGGGGCCTCGGGTAATGAGCAGTTCTTC. Translated: CASSIQGASGNEQFF. The gene calls are TRBV19 and TRBJ2-1; 8 positions match TRBD1. After removal of 3 bases from V and 7 bases from J, the junction contained 8 bases not matched to a gene. The CDR3 spans 15 residues. Germline V gene data show CDR1 as LNHDA and CDR2 as SQIVND (reference sequence).

This rearrangement joins TRBV7-2 to TRBJ1-2; TRBD1 aligns across 7 bases. The CDR3 is 15 residues long. Germline V gene data show CDR1 as SGHTA and CDR2 as FQGNSA. J was trimmed by 8 bases and V by 1 base; bases with no gene match: 10. CDR3 sequence reads: CASSLGFVKGAGYTF. CDR3 bases: TGTGCCAGCAGCTTAGGGTTTGTTAAGGGGGCAGGCTACACCTTC.

The J gene is TRBJ2-7, the V gene TRBV7-9; possible D gene TRBD1, 5 bases. The CDR3 is 15 amino acids. Per the germline V gene, CDR1 is SEHNR and CDR2 is FQNEAQ (reference sequence). V lost 2 bases and J 5 bases, leaving 16 bases between the germline ends. The CDR3 region has the DNA TGTGCCAGCAGCTTATCCCGCGCCAGGGCCCACGAGCAGTACTTC. The encoded protein is CASSLSRARAHEQYF.

The chain employs TRBV10-1 and TRBJ2-7; TRBD2 aligns across 7 bases. This CDR3 is 11 amino acids long. Germline-derived CDR1 and CDR2 are WNHNN and SYGVQD (reference sequence). The trim removed 7 bases at V and 3 bases at J, leaving 0 bases unmatched. In DNA form, the CDR3 reads TGCGCCAGCACTAGCGGCTACGAGCAGTACTTC. Its protein product is CASTSGYEQYF.

The V call is TRBV3-1 (or the pseudogene TRBV3-2), the J call TRBJ2-1; 10 nucleotides align to TRBD2. V gave up 2 bases and J gave up 6 bases; unmatched junction bases: 4. The CDR3 is 15 amino acids. CDR1 is LGHDT and CDR2 is YNNKEL in the germline V gene (reference sequence). The CDR3 bases are TGTGCCAGCAGCCAACAAAGCGGGGGGGCCAATGAGCAGTTCTTC. Its protein is CASSQQSGGANEQFF.